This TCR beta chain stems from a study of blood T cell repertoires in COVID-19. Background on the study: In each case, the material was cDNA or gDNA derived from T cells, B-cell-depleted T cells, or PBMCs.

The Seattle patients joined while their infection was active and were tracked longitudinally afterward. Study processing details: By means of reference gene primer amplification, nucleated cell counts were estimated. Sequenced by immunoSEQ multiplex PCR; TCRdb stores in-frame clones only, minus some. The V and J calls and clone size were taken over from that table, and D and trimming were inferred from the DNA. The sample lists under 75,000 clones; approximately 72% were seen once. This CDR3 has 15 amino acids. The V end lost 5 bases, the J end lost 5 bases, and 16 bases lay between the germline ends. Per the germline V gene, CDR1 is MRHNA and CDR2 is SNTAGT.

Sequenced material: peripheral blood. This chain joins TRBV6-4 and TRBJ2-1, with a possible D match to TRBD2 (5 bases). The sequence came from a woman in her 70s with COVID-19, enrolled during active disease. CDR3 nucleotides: TGTGCCAGCAGTCGGACTTTTTCCCCCGACAATGAGCAGTTCTTC. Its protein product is CASSRTFSPDNEQFF.